These T cell receptor beta chains were read from a single sample in a study of cytomegalovirus exposure and HLA in healthy donors. The method was immunoSEQ multiplex PCR; TCRdb's version includes in-frame clones alone and lacks a portion of them. Counted here are 120,000 or so clones, about 78% occurring once; the ten biggest clones make up 6.5% to 9%. Material for sequencing was PBMCs. Every receptor here comes from a woman aged 40 to 55 in good health and CMV-seropositive. The CDR3 runs from the conserved cysteine through the conserved F or W. The D gene is left open where the match is weak. Clone size, where shown, is once, few, many, or a class for clones that have expanded.

TGTGCTAGTGGTCACGGGGACAGGGGCTACGAGCAGTACTTC	CASGHGDRGYEQYF	TRBD1	.	TRBJ2-7	TRBV12-5
TGTGCCAGCAGCCCTCCCAGGGGAACAGGGGCTAATGAAAAACTGTTTTTT	CASSPPRGTGANEKLFF	TRBD1	.	TRBJ1-4	TRBV2
TGCGCCAGCAGCTTGGCACAGGGGGCCTACGAGCAGTACTTC	CASSLAQGAYEQYF	TRBD1	.	TRBJ2-7	TRBV5-1
TGTGCCAGCAGTCTACACAGGGGGCGGGAGACCCAGTACTTC	CASSLHRGRETQYF	TRBD1	.	TRBJ2-5	TRBV7-2
TGTGCCAGTAGTTCGGAAAGGACATATGGCTACACCTTC	CASSSERTYGYTF	.	.	TRBJ1-2	TRBV19
TGTGCCAGCAAGACTGAACAGGTCAGATCACCCCTCCACTTT	CASKTEQVRSPLHF	.	.	TRBJ1-6	TRBV2
TGTGCCAGCAGTTACACAGGGTATGGCTACACCTTC	CASSYTGYGYTF	.	.	TRBJ1-2	TRBV6-5
TGCAGCGCCGACGCAGGGGGCAGTTATGGCTACACCTTC	CSADAGGSYGYTF	TRBD1	.	TRBJ1-2	TRBV29-1
TGTGCCAGCACACTGACAGGGGATAATTCACCCCTCCACTTT	CASTLTGDNSPLHF	TRBD1	.	TRBJ1-6	TRBV7-2
TGTGCCAGCATTTTCGGGGCTGAAGCTTTCTTT	CASIFGAEAFF	.	.	TRBJ1-1	TRBV27
TGTGCCAGCAGCTTAGGCCCTGGAGGCAATCAGCCCCAGCATTTT	CASSLGPGGNQPQHF	.	few	TRBJ1-5	TRBV11-2
TGTGCCAGCAGCTTAGATCAGGGGGGTAATGAAAAACTGTTTTTT	CASSLDQGGNEKLFF	TRBD1	few	TRBJ1-4	TRBV7-8
TGTGCCAGCAGCTTAGATATCCGACAGGGCAAGGACAATCAGCCCCAGCATTTT	CASSLDIRQGKDNQPQHF	TRBD1	.	TRBJ1-5	TRBV7-6
TGTGCCAGTCGGGACAGGGGTAACAACTATGGCTACACCTTC	CASRDRGNNYGYTF	TRBD1	few	TRBJ1-2	TRBV19
TGTGCCAGCAGTTTTCAATCAGGGACAGATACGCAGTATTTT	CASSFQSGTDTQYF	.	.	TRBJ2-3	TRBV2
TGTGCCAGTAGTATGCTGGACATCTATAATTCACCCCTCCACTTT	CASSMLDIYNSPLHF	.	.	TRBJ1-6	TRBV19
TGTGCCAGCAGCGTCACACCGGGACAGGCGCACACTGAAGCTTTCTTT	CASSVTPGQAHTEAFF	TRBD1	.	TRBJ1-1	TRBV9
TGCAGCGCCATAGGGAGTCGGCCCGGGGAGCTGTTTTTT	CSAIGSRPGELFF	.	.	TRBJ2-2	TRBV29-1
TGTGCCAGCAGCTCCCGGGGTGGAGAGACCCAGTACTTC	CASSSRGGETQYF	.	.	TRBJ2-5	TRBV5-4
TGTGCCAGCGGTCGGGATACGCAGTATTTT	CASGRDTQYF	.	few	TRBJ2-3	TRBV6-1
TGCAGCGTTGAAGATGTCACAGGGCAATACGAGCAGTACTTC	CSVEDVTGQYEQYF	.	.	TRBJ2-7	TRBV29-1
TGCGCCAGCAGCATCAGGGCAGTGAACACTGAAGCTTTCTTT	CASSIRAVNTEAFF	.	.	TRBJ1-1	TRBV5-1
TGTGCCAGCAGCCCTCTCCCGGGACAGGGATTGAACACTGAAGCTTTCTTT	CASSPLPGQGLNTEAFF	TRBD1	few	TRBJ1-1	TRBV4-2
TGTGCCAGCAGCTTAGGGTACGGGGGTGATGGCTACACCTTC	CASSLGYGGDGYTF	.	few	TRBJ1-2	TRBV7-9
TGTGCTAGTGGTGGAGACAGGGCTAATGAAAAACTGTTTTTT	CASGGDRANEKLFF	TRBD1	few	TRBJ1-4	TRBV12-5
TGTGCCAGCAGCTTACAGGGGCGCCGTAATTCACCCCTCCACTTT	CASSLQGRRNSPLHF	.	.	TRBJ1-6	TRBV7-9
TGTGCCAGCAGTACAACAGGGGACGGCTATGGCTACACCTTC	CASSTTGDGYGYTF	TRBD1	.	TRBJ1-2	TRBV6-1
TGTGCCAGCAGCCTACTGGACAGGTTGAACAATGAGCAGTTCTTC	CASSLLDRLNNEQFF	TRBD1	.	TRBJ2-1	TRBV5-6
TGTGCCAGCAGTGAAGCTAGAGGGACAGAAGCTTTCTTT	CASSEARGTEAFF	.	.	TRBJ1-1	TRBV6-1
TGTGCCAGCAGCTTAGGGACTAGCACAGAGACCCAGTACTTC	CASSLGTSTETQYF	TRBD2	few	TRBJ2-5	TRBV7-9
TGTGCCAGCAGTTACGACAGGGGGGCGTACGAGCAGTACTTC	CASSYDRGAYEQYF	TRBD1	once	TRBJ2-7	TRBV6-5
TGCGCCAGCAGCTCCTTAACAGGGGACTATGGCTACACCTTC	CASSSLTGDYGYTF	TRBD1	.	TRBJ1-2	TRBV5-1
TGTGCCAGCAGCGTAGCTCCGACAGCGGGGGGGCAAAATGAGCAGTTCTTC	CASSVAPTAGGQNEQFF	TRBD2	.	TRBJ2-1	TRBV9
TGCGCCAGCAGCTCGGGACAGCCTGGAAACACCATATATTTT	CASSSGQPGNTIYF	TRBD1	few	TRBJ1-3	TRBV4-3
TGCGCCAGCAGCCCCACCGGGACAGCATACAATGAGCAGTTCTTC	CASSPTGTAYNEQFF	TRBD1	few	TRBJ2-1	TRBV4-1
TGTGCCAGCTCAGCTGGACAGGCGTTAAGTCAGCCCCAGCATTTT	CASSAGQALSQPQHF	TRBD1	.	TRBJ1-5	TRBV18
TGTGCCAGCAGCTCAGGCCCGGGACAGCAAGCTTTCTTT	CASSSGPGQQAFF	TRBD1	.	TRBJ1-1	TRBV5-4
TGCGCCAGCAGCCCCGACAACAGGGTGGTTGGTGGCTACGCCTTC	CASSPDNRVVGGYAF	.	.	TRBJ1-2	TRBV4-3